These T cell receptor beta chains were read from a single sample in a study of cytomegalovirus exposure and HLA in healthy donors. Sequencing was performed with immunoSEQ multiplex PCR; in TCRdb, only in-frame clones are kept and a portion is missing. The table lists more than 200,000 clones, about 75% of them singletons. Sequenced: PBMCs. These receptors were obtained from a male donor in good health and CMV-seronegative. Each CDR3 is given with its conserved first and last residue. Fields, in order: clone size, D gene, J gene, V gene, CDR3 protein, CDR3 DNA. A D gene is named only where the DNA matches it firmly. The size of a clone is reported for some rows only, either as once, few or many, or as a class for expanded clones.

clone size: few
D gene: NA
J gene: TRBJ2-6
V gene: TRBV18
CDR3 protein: CASSPPGRISGANVLTF
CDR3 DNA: TGTGCCAGCTCACCACCGGGCAGAATCTCTGGGGCCAACGTCCTGACTTTC

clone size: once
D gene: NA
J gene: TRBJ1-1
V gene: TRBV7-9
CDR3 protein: CASSHNRVQAFF
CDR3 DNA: TGTGCCAGCAGCCACAACAGGGTCCAAGCTTTCTTT

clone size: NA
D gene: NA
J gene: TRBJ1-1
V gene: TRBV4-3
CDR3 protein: CASSQDDKAPARGEAFF
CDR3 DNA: TGCGCCAGCAGCCAAGATGACAAGGCGCCCGCAAGGGGGGAAGCTTTCTTT

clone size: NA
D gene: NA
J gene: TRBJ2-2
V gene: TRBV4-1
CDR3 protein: CASSQVRGSMDTGELFF
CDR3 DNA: TGCGCCAGCAGCCAAGTTCGGGGGTCGATGGACACCGGGGAGCTGTTTTTT

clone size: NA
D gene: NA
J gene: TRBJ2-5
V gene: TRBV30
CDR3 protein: CAWSVVEQYF
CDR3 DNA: TGTGCCTGGAGTGTCGTTGAGCAGTACTTC

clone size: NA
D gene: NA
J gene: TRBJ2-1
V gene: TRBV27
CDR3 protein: CASSRGGLGNEQFF
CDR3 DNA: TGTGCCAGCAGTAGGGGGGGTTTGGGGAATGAGCAGTTCTTC

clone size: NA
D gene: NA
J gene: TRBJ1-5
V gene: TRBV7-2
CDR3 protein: CASSYDTNQPQHF
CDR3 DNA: TGTGCCAGCAGCTATGACACCAATCAGCCCCAGCATTTT

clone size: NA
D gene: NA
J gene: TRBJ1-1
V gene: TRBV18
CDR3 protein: CASIYQTGGTEAFF
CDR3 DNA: TGTGCCAGCATTTATCAGACCGGGGGGACTGAAGCTTTCTTT

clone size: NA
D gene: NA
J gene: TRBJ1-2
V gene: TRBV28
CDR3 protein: CASSLLVSGARGYTF
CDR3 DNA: TGTGCCAGCAGTTTATTGGTCTCAGGGGCGCGAGGCTACACCTTC

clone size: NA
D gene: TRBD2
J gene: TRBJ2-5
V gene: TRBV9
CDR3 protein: CASSVGTSGREETQYF
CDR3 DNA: TGTGCCAGCAGCGTGGGGACTAGCGGGAGGGAAGAGACCCAGTACTTC

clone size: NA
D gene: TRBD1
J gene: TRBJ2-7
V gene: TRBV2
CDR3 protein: CASRTPDRVEYEQYF
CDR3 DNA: TGTGCCAGCAGGACCCCGGACAGGGTGGAATACGAGCAGTACTTC

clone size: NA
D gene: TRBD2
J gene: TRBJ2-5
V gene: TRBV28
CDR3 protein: CATVAGGQETQYF
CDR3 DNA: TGTGCCACAGTAGCGGGAGGACAAGAGACCCAGTACTTC

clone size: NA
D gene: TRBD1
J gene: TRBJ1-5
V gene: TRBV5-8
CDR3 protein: CASSSGTGGTFNQPQHF
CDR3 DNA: TGTGCCAGCAGCTCCGGGACAGGGGGCACTTTCAATCAGCCCCAGCATTTT

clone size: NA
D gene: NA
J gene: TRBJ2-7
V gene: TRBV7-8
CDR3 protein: CASSGRATYEQYF
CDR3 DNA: TGTGCCAGCAGCGGCAGAGCGACCTACGAGCAGTACTTC

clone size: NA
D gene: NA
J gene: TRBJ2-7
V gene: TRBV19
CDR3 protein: CASTPRTGNPYEQYF
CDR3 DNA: TGTGCCAGTACCCCCCGTACAGGGAATCCGTACGAGCAGTACTTC

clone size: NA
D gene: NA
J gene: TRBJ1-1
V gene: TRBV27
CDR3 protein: CASGGIKEAFF
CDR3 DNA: TGTGCCAGCGGGGGGATCAAGGAAGCTTTCTTT

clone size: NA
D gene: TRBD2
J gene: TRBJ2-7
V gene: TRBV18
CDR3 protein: CASSQTSGSSYEQYF
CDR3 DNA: TGTGCCAGCTCGCAGACTAGCGGGAGCTCCTACGAGCAGTACTTC

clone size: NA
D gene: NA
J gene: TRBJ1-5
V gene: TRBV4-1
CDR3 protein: CASSQARGSHNQPQHF
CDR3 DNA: TGCGCCAGCAGCCAAGCGAGGGGGTCCCACAATCAGCCCCAGCATTTT

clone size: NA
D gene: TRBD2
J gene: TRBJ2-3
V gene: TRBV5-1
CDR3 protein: CASSLAPSGRSTDTQYF
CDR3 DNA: TGCGCCAGCAGCTTGGCCCCCAGCGGGAGGAGCACAGATACGCAGTATTTT

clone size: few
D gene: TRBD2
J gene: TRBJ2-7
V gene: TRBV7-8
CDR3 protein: CASSSQGVTSGNYEQYF
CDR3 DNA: TGTGCCAGCAGCTCCCAAGGGGTGACTAGCGGGAATTACGAGCAGTACTTC

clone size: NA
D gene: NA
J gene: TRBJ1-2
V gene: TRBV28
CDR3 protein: CATHVWHGYTF
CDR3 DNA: TGTGCCACCCACGTTTGGCATGGCTACACCTTC

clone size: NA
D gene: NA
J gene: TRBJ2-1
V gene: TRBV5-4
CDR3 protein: CASSPGRDNEQFF
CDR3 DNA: TGTGCCAGCAGCCCTGGCAGGGACAATGAGCAGTTCTTC

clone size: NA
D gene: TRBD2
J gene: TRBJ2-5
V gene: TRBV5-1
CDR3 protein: CASSAQSSGKETQYF
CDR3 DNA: TGCGCCAGCAGCGCCCAGTCTAGCGGGAAAGAGACCCAGTACTTC

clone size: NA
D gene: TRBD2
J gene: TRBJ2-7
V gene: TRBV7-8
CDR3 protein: CASSLVPSGTPVGFYEQYF
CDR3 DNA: TGTGCCAGCAGCTTAGTTCCTAGCGGTACCCCGGTGGGGTTTTACGAGCAGTACTTC

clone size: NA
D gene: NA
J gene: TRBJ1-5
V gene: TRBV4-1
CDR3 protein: CASSPDTEGNQPQHF
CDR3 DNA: TGCGCCAGCAGCCCGGACACAGAGGGCAATCAGCCCCAGCATTTT

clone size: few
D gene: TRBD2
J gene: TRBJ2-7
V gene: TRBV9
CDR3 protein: CASSETSGGDYEQYF
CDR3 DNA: TGTGCCAGCAGCGAAACTAGCGGGGGGGATTACGAGCAGTACTTC

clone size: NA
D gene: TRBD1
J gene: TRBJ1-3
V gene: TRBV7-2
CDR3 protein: CASSSPRGRGGNTIYF
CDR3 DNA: TGTGCCAGCAGCTCACCCAGGGGGCGCGGTGGAAACACCATATATTTT

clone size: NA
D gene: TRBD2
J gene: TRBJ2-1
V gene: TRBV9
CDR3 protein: CASSANGLAGYNEQFF
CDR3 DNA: TGTGCCAGCAGCGCGAACGGCCTAGCGGGCTACAATGAGCAGTTCTTC

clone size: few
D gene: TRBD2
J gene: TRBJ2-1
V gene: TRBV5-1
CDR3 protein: CASSFGGGPSNEQFF
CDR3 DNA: TGCGCCAGCAGCTTCGGCGGGGGGCCGAGTAATGAGCAGTTCTTC

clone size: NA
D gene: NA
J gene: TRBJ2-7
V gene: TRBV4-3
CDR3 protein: CASSQALGGTNTYEQYF
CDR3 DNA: TGCGCCAGCAGCCAGGCCCTCGGCGGGACCAATACCTACGAGCAGTACTTC

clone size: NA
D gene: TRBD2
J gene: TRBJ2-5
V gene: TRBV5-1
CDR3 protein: CASSLAARGGRETQYF
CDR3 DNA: TGCGCCAGCAGCTTGGCCGCCCGGGGGGGCAGGGAGACCCAGTACTTC

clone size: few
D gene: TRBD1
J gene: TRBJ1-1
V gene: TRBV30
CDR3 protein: CAWKTGFGNTEAFF
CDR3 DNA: TGTGCCTGGAAGACAGGGTTTGGGAACACTGAAGCTTTCTTT

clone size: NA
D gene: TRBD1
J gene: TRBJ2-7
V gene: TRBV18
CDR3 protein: CASSPGTGRPEQYF
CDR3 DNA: TGTGCCAGCTCCCCCGGGACAGGGAGGCCCGAGCAGTACTTC

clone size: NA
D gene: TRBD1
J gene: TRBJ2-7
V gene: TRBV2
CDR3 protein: CASNDRGREQYF
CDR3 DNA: TGTGCCAGCAATGACAGGGGGCGAGAGCAGTACTTC

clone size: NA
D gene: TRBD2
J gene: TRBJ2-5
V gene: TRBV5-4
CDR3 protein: CASSLAGGRETQYF
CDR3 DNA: TGTGCCAGCAGCTTAGCGGGAGGCAGGGAGACCCAGTACTTC

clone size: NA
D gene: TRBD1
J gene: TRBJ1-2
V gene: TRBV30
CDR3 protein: CAWTGQERPNYGYTF
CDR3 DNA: TGTGCCTGGACCGGACAGGAGCGCCCTAACTATGGCTACACCTTC

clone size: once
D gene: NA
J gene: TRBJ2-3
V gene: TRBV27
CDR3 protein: CASSFSAGAFSTDTQYF
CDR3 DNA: TGTGCCAGCAGTTTCTCGGCAGGGGCTTTCAGCACAGATACGCAGTATTTT

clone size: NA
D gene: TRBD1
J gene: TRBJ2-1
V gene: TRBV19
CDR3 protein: CASSIPGGVYNEQFF
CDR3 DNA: TGTGCCAGTAGTATCCCAGGGGGAGTCTACAATGAGCAGTTCTTC

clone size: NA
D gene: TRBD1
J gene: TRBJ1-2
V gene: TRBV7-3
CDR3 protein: CASSPGTGGYGYTF
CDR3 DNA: TGTGCCAGCAGCCCGGGGACAGGTGGCTATGGCTACACCTTC

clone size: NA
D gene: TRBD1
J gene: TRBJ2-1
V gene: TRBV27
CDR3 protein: CASSLWTGSEQFF
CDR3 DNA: TGTGCCAGCAGTCTATGGACAGGGAGTGAGCAGTTCTTC

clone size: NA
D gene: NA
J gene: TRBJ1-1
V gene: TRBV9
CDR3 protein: CASSVQGSWDTEAFF
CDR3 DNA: TGTGCCAGCAGCGTTCAGGGTAGTTGGGACACTGAAGCTTTCTTT

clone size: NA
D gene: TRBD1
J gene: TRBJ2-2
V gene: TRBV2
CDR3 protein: CASSAGTGGYTGELFF
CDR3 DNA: TGTGCCAGCAGTGCCGGGACAGGGGGATACACCGGGGAGCTGTTTTTT

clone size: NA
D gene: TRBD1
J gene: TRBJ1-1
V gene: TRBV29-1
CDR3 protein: CSVDGQGGTEAFF
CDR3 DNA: TGCAGCGTTGACGGACAGGGAGGGACTGAAGCTTTCTTT

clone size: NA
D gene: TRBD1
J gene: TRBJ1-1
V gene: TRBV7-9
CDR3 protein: CASTTGTVNTEAFF
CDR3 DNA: TGTGCCAGCACCACCGGGACAGTGAACACTGAAGCTTTCTTT

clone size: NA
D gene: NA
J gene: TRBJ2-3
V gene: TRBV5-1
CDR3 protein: CASSSGLIGPEGTQYF
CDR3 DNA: TGCGCCAGCAGCTCAGGGTTAATTGGTCCGGAGGGAACGCAGTATTTT

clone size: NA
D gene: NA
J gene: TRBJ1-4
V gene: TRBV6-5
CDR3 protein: CASSYAQGNEKLFF
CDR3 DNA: TGTGCCAGCAGTTACGCTCAGGGAAATGAAAAACTGTTTTTT

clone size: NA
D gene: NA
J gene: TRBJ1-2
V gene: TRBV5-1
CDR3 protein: CASSLDLNGANYGYTF
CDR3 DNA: TGCGCCAGCAGCTTGGATTTGAACGGAGCTAACTATGGCTACACCTTC